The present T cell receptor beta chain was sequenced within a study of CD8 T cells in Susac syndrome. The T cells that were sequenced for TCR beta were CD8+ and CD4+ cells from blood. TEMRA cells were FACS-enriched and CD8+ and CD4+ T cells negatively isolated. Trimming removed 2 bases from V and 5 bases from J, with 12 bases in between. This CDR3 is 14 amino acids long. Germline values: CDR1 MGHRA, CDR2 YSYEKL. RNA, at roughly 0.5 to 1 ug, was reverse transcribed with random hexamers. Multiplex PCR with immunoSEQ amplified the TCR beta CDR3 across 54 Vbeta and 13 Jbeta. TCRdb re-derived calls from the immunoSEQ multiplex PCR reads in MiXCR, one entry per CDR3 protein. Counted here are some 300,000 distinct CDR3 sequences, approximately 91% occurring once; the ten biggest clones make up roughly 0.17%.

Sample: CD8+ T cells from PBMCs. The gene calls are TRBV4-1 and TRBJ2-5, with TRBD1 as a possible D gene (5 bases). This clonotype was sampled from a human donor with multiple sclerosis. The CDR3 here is CASSQWTSGETQYF. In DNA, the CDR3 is TGCGCCAGCAGCCAATGGACATCCGGGGAGACCCAGTACTTC.